This TCR beta chain was identified in a study of blood T cell repertoires in COVID-19. The table came from immunoSEQ multiplex PCR; TCRdb's copy has only in-frame clones and leaves some out. The sample yields 300,000 to 400,000 clones, approximately 89% seen once. Germline values: CDR1 SGHTA, CDR2 FQGNSA. The CDR3 length is 14 residues. With 5 bases clipped from V and 2 bases from J, the junction kept 6 bases outside the gene matches. This clone was picked up a small number of times. Patients at the Seattle site were enrolled during active infection and followed longitudinally. The gene calls are TRBV7-2 and TRBJ2-7, with TRBD1 matching over 7 bases. The sequence derives from a woman aged 55-75 years with COVID-19, enrolled during active disease. The sample was peripheral blood. CDR3 nucleotides: TGTGCCAGCAGCAACAGGGACAGTCCCTACGAGCAGTACTTC. It yields the protein CASSNRDSPYEQYF.